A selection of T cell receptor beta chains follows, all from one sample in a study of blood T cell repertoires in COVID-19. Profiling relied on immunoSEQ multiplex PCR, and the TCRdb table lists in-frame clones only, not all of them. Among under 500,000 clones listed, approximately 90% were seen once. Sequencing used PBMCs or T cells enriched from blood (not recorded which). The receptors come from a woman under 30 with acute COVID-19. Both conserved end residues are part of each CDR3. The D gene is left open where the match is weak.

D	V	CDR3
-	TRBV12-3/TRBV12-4	CASVHSPNTEAFF
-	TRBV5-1	CASSLDGANQPQHF
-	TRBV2	CASSEGQLIYSNQPQHF
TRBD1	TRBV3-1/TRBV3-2	CASSPTDRGEGYTF
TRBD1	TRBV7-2	CASRPTGGESPLHF
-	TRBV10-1	CASSVSLAGEDTQYF
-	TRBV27	CASSLQGRSNEKLFF
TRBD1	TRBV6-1	CASSEGQGVNEQYF
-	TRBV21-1	CASSTRTGNYEQYF
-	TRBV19	CASSVTSKGANYGYTF
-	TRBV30	CAWSVPRRVPYGYTF
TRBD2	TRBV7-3	CASSLTSGGFTDTQYF
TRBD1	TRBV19	CASSIFGQGSEQYF
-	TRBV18	CASSPPTVLNTEAFF
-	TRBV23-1	CASSQSSQDEETQYF
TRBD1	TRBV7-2	CASSQRTGEYGYTF
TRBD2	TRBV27	CASSHQGLAGADTQYF
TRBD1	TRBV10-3	CAIRGQGGGYTF
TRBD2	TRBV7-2	CASSLQRGPYEQYF